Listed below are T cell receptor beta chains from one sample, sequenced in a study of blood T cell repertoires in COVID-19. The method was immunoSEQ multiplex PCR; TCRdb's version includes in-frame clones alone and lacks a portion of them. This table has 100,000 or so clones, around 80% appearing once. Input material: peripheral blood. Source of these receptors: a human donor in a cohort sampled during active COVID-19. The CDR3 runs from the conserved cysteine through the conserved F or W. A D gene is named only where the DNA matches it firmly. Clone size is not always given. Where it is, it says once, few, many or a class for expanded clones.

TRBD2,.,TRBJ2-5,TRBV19,CASTGLEGETQYF,TGTGCCAGTACCGGACTAGAAGGAGAGACCCAGTACTTC
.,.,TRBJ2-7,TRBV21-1,CASSLQGYESYEQYF,TGTGCCAGCAGCTTACAGGGCTATGAGTCCTACGAGCAGTACTTC
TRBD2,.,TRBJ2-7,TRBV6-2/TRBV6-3,CASSYPWGRTSGKYEQYF,TGTGCCAGCAGTTATCCCTGGGGGAGAACTAGCGGGAAATACGAGCAGTACTTC
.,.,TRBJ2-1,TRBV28,CASTSSLAGGSYNEQFF,TGTGCCAGCACCTCTAGTCTCGCCGGGGGCTCCTACAATGAGCAGTTCTTC
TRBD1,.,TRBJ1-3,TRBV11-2,CASSFGTGVVRGNTIYF,TGTGCCAGCAGCTTCGGGACAGGGGTTGTAAGGGGAAACACCATATATTTT
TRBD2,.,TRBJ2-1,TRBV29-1,CSVAWTSGSPGEQFF,TGCAGCGTCGCTTGGACTAGCGGGAGCCCCGGGGAGCAGTTCTTC
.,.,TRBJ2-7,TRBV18,CASSPPQTYEQYF,TGTGCCAGCTCACCACCACAGACCTACGAGCAGTACTTC
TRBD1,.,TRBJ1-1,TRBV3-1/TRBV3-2,CASRRTGKEAFF,TGTGCCAGCAGGCGGACAGGGAAAGAAGCTTTCTTT
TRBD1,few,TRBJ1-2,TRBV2,CASTEGTGTYGYTF,TGTGCCAGCACCGAAGGGACAGGCACCTATGGCTACACCTTC
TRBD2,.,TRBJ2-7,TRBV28,CASSLSGRSYEQYF,TGTGCCAGCAGCCTTAGCGGGAGGAGCTACGAGCAGTACTTC
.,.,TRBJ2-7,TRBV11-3,CASSLDRDSYEQYF,TGTGCCAGCAGCTTAGATCGGGATTCCTACGAGCAGTACTTC
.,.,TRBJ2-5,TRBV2,CASSPGLVQETQYF,TGTGCCAGCAGCCCGGGACTCGTCCAAGAGACCCAGTACTTC
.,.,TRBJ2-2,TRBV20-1,CSARTKGELFF,TGCAGTGCTAGAACTAAGGGGGAGCTGTTTTTT
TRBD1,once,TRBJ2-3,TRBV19,CASSEGQDNTQYF,TGTGCCAGTAGTGAGGGACAGGATAATACGCAGTATTTT
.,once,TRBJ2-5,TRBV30,CAWTGSGYQETQYF,TGTGCCTGGACGGGATCGGGGTACCAAGAGACCCAGTACTTC